This T cell receptor beta chain appears in the sequencing data of a study of cytomegalovirus exposure and HLA in healthy donors. Study summary: Unique TCRs from HLA-typed donors, roughly 89 million of them, were held in an early data release. Overall study results and limits: A later analysis reportedly identified an Asian-associated ancestry cluster as carrying fewer N-insertions than the roughly 670-donor mean.

The CDR3 loop spans 14 amino acids. Germline V lookup: CDR1 MNHEY, CDR2 SMNVEV (reference sequence). The V gene lost 6 bases and the J gene lost 2 bases, with 13 bases spanning the gap. Donors had nominal health at sampling but likely had unrecorded immune exposures. Points on this clone: Its antigen is still unknown.

In the PCR, 60 Vbeta and 13 Jbeta primers were used. Repertoires were generated with immunoSEQ multiplex PCR, while TCRdb's copy carries only in-frame clones and drops some. The profile shows about 130,000 clones, 75% to 90% of them singletons. The sample consisted of PBMCs. The V and J genes are TRBV27 and TRBJ1-2, with D maybe TRBD1 (5 bases). The TCR comes from a woman in her forties in good health and CMV-seronegative. The chain's CDR3 is CASRKLQGNYGYTF. CDR3 nucleotides: TGTGCCAGCAGGAAGCTTCAGGGAAACTATGGCTACACCTTC.